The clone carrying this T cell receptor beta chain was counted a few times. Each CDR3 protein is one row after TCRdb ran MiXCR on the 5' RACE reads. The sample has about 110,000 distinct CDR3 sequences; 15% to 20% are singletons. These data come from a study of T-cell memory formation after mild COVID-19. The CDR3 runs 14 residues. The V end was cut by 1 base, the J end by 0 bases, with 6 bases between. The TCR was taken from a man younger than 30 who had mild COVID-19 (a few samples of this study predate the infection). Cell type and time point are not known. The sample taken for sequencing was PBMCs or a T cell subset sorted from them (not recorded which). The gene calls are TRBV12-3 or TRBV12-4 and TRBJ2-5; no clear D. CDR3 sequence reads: CASSLGPNQETQYF. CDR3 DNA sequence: TGTGCCAGCAGTTTAGGTCCAAACCAAGAGACCCAGTACTTC.